This T cell receptor (beta chain) was sequenced in a study of monozygotic twins with inflammatory bowel disease. Study-level points and caveats: None of the different T cell subtypes could be distinguished from one another.

The unique tags termed UMIs, each holding a 6-nucleotide sample barcode, were added by means of template switching. TCRdb reprocessed the 5' RACE reads and stores each CDR3 protein as one record, lacking DNA. This sample's table has approximately 150,000 distinct CDR3 sequences. In regard to this clonotype: Antigen specificity is unknown.

The sequenced sample was blood. The sequence derives from a human donor with ulcerative colitis or Crohn's disease, or a healthy co-twin of an affected twin (not recorded which).

The CDR3 protein is CASSPSPRSEQFF. The rearrangement joins TRBV7-7 to TRBJ2-1; TCRdb gives TRBD2 as the D gene, but with no DNA this cannot be confirmed. The CDR3 totals 13 residues. Germline values: CDR1 SSHAT, CDR2 FNYEAQ (reference sequence).